This TCR beta chain originates from a study of OX40 agonist ivuxolimab in advanced cancers. Background on the study: The study treated patients with ivuxolimab, an agonistic anti-OX40 (CD134) antibody. Study-wide points: Dosing at 0.1 to 3.0 mg/kg was accompanied by clonal expansion of CD4+ and CD8+ blood T cells by week 6. In general, CD8+ T cells held more expanded clones than CD4+ did, on average.

To note about this clone: Its antigen is as yet unknown.

Some clones are missing from TCRdb's copy, which holds only in-frame ones; the method was immunoSEQ multiplex PCR. The sample shows 20,000 to 25,000 clones, roughly 78% of them seen only once. The CDR3 spans 14 residues. Germline-derived CDR1 and CDR2 are SGDLS and YYNGEE. V lost 0 bases to trimming and J lost 5 bases; unmatched junction nucleotides: 4. Enrollment shut out patients with autoimmune disease history or systemic immunosuppression. J is TRBJ2-5 and V is TRBV9, with 7 nucleotides matching TRBD1. The receptor comes from an adult with an advanced solid tumor such as melanoma, head and neck, liver or kidney cancer. This material consisted of CD4+ or CD8+ T cells sorted from blood, taken in a trial of the OX40 agonist ivuxolimab. CDR3 amino acids: CASSVGGGLETQYF. Written as DNA, the CDR3 is TGTGCCAGCAGCGTAGGAGGGGGCCTTGAGACCCAGTACTTC.